This record covers a single T cell receptor beta chain. Its specificity is unknown. Possible read error: a much larger clone is one base away. The sample originates from a study of T-cell memory formation after mild COVID-19. General study results and limits: A balance of CD4 and CD8 characterized clones contracting day 15 to 85, whereas later expanders leaned CD4+. Some SARS-CoV-2-responding clones were already detected in memory before infection. CD4+ contracting clones were found mainly in CM and EM, and CD8+ ones in EMRA.

MiXCR, applied by TCRdb to the 5' RACE reads, yields one record per CDR3 protein. Altogether around 440,000 distinct CDR3 sequences are present, around a sixth being singletons, with the ten largest covering around an eighth. The source is an adult woman who had mild COVID-19 (a few samples of this study predate the infection). Cell type and time point are not known. Input material: PBMCs or a T cell subset sorted from them (not recorded which).

As DNA, the CDR3 is TGTGCCAGCAGGGGACAGGGCTACGAGCAGTACTTC. Residues: CASRGQGYEQYF. The chain links TRBV2 to TRBJ2-7; 9 bases line up with TRBD1. The germline V gene has CDR1 SNHLY and CDR2 FYNNEI. The V segment lost 6 bases and the J segment 3 bases; nucleotides outside the gene matches: 0. The CDR3 totals 12 residues.